This entry is about one T cell receptor (beta chain). The sample originates from a study of glioma-infiltrating T cells after dendritic cell vaccination. Study-level information: Treatment, given 2003 to 2012, was autologous tumor lysate-pulsed dendritic cell vaccination. The vaccine used monocyte-derived dendritic cells pulsed overnight with autologous tumor lysate.

TCRdb keeps only in-frame clones here, not all; method: immunoSEQ multiplex PCR. The sample has around 96,000 clones, around three quarters seen once. V was pared by 8 bases and J by 2 bases, with 15 bases of the junction left unmatched. Looked up from germline, CDR1 is MNHEY and CDR2 is SMNVEV (reference sequence). This CDR3 comprises 17 residues. The receptor comes from a human donor with glioblastoma. V usage is TRBV27 and J usage is TRBJ2-7; 10 bases match TRBD1. Material: blood, obtained before dendritic cell vaccination. CDR3 residues: CASRFSSGTGDPYEQYF. The CDR3 DNA is TGTGCCAGCCGATTCTCCAGCGGGACAGGGGATCCCTACGAGCAGTACTTC.